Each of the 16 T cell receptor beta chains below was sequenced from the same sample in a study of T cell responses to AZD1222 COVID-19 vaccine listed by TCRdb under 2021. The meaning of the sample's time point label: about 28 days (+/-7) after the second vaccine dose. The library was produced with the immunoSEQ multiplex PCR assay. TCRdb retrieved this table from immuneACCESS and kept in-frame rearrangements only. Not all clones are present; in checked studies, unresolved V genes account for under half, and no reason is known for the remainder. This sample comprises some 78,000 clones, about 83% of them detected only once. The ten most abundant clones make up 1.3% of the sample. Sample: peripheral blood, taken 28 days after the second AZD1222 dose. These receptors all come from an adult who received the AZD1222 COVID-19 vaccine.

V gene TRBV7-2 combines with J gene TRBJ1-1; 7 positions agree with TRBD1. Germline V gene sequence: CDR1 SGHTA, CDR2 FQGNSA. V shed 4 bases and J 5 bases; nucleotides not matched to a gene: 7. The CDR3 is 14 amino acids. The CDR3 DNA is TGTGCCAGCAGCTACCAGACAGGGCGGACTGAAGCTTTCTTT. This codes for CASSYQTGRTEAFF.

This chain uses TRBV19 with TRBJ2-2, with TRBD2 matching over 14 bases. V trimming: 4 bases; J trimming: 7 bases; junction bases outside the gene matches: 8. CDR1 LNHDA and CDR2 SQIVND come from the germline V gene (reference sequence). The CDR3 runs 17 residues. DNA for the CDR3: TGTGCCAGTAGTAAATACGGGACTAGCGGGAGCCACGGGGAGCTGTTTTTT. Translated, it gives CASSKYGTSGSHGELFF.

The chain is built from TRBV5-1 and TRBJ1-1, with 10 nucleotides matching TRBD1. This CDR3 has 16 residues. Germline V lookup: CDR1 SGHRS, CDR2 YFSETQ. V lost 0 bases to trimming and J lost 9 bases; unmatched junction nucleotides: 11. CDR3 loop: CASSLVVGGQGSQAFF. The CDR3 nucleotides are TGCGCCAGCAGCTTGGTGGTCGGGGGACAGGGGAGCCAAGCTTTCTTT. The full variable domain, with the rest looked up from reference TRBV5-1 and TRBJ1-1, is KAGVTQTPRYLIKTRGQQVTLSCSPISGHRSVSWYQQTPGQGLQFLFEYFSETQRNKGNFPGRFSGRQFSNSRSEMNVSTLELGDSALYLCASSLVVGGQGSQAFFGQGTRLTVV.

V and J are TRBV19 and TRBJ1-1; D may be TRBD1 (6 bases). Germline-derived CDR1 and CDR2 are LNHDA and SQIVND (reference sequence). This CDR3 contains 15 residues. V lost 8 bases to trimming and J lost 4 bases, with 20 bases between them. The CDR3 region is CASFSRNRGGTEAFF. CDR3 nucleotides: TGTGCCAGTTTCTCCCGGAACCGAGGGGGCACTGAAGCTTTCTTT.

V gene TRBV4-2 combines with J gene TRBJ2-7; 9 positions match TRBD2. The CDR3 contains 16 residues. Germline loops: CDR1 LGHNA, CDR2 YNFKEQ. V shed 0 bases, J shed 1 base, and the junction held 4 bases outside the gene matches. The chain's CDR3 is CASSQDRLADSYEQYF. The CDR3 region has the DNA TGTGCCAGCAGCCAAGATAGACTAGCGGATTCCTACGAGCAGTACTTC.

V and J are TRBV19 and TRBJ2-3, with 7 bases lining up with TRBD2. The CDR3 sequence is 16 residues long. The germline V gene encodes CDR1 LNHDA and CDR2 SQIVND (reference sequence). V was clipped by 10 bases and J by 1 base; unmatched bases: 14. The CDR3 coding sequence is TGTGCCACTCAGGAGCTAGCGGAGATAGGCACAGATACGCAGTATTTT. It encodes CATQELAEIGTDTQYF.

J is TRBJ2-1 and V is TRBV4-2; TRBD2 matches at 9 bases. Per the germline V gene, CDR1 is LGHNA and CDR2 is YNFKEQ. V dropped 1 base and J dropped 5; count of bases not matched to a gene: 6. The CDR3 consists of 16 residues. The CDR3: CASSQGVAGVDNEQFF. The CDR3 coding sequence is TGTGCCAGCAGCCAAGGGGTAGCGGGAGTTGACAATGAGCAGTTCTTC.

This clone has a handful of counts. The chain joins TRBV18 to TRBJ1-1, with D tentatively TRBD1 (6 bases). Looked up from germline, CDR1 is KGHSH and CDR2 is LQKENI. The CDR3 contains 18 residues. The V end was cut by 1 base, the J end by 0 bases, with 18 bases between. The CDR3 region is CASSPLTPGQSMNTEAFF. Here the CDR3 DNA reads TGTGCCAGCTCACCACTTACCCCCGGACAGAGCATGAACACTGAAGCTTTCTTT.

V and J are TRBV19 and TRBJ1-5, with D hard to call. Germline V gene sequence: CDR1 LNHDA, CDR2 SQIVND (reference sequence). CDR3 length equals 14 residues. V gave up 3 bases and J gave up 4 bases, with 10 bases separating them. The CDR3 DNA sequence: TGTGCCAGTAGTATTTGGGTAAGGAATCAGCCCCAGCATTTT. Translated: CASSIWVRNQPQHF.

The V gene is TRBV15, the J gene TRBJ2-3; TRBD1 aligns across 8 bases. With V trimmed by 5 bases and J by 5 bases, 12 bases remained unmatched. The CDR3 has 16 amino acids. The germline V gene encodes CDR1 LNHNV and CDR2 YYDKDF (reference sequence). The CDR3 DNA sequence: TGTGCCACCAGCGGCTACAGGGGGACCTCACAAGATACGCAGTATTTT. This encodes CATSGYRGTSQDTQYF.

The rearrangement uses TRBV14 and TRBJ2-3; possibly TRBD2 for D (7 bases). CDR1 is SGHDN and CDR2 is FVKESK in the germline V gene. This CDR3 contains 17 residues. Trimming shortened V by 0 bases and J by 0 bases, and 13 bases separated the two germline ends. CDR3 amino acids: CASSQDLAGASTDTQYF. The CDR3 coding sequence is TGTGCCAGCAGCCAAGATCTGGCGGGGGCTAGCACAGATACGCAGTATTTT.

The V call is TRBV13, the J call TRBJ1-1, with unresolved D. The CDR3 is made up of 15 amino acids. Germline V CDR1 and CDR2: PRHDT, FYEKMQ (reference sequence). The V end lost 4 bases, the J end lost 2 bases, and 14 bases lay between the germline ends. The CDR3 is CASSWVPDGNTEAFF. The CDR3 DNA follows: TGTGCCAGCAGCTGGGTCCCGGACGGCAACACTGAAGCTTTCTTT.

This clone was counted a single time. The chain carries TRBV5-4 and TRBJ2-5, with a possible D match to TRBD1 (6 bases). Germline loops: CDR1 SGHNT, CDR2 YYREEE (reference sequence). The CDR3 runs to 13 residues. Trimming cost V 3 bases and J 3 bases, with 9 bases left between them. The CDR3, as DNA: TGTGCCAGCAGCTCCGGACAGAAAGAGACCCAGTACTTC. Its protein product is CASSSGQKETQYF.

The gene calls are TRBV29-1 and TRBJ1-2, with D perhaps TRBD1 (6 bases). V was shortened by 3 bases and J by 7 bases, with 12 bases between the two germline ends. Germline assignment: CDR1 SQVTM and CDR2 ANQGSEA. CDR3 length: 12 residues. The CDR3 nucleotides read TGCAGCGTTGATACGGGGGCGGGTGGCTACACCTTC. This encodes CSVDTGAGGYTF.

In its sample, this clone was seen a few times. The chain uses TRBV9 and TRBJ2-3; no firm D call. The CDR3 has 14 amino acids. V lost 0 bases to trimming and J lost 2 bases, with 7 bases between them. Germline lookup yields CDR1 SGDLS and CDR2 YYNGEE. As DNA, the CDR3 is TGTGCCAGCAGCGTAGCGAGCGCCACAGATACGCAGTATTTT. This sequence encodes CASSVASATDTQYF.

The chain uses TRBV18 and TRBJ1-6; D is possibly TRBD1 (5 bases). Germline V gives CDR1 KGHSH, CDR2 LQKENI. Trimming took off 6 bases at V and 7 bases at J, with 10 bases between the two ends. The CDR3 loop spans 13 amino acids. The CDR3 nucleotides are TGTGCCAGCTCCACTAACAGGAATTCACCCCTCCACTTT. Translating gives CASSTNRNSPLHF.